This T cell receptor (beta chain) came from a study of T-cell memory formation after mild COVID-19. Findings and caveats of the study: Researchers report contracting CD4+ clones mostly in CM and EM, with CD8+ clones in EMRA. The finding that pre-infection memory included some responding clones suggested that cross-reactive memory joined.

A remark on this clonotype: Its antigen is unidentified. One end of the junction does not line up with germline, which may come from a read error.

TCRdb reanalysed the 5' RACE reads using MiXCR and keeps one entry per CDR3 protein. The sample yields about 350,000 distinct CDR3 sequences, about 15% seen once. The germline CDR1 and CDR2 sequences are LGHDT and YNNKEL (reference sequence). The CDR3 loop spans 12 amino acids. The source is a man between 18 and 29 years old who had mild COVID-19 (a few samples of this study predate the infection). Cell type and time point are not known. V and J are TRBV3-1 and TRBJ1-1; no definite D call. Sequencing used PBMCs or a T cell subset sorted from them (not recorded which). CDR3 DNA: TGTGCCAGCGGCCACAAGAACACTGAAGCTTTCTTT. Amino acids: CASGHKNTEAFF.